This is a list of T cell receptor beta chains from one sample in a study of OX40 agonist ivuxolimab in advanced cancers. TCRdb's copy holds only in-frame clones and misses some; the assay was immunoSEQ multiplex PCR. Found here are 42,000 or so clones, 80% to 90% of them singletons; the top ten hold approximately 35%. The sample here was CD4+ or CD8+ T cells sorted from blood, taken in a trial of the OX40 agonist ivuxolimab. These receptors were obtained from an adult with an advanced solid tumor such as melanoma, head and neck, liver or kidney cancer. The CDR3 runs from the conserved cysteine through the conserved F or W. D genes are given only for firm matches. Size is stated for part of the rows, as once, few or many counts, or as a class when the clone is expanded.

TRBV5-6	NA	TRBD1	TRBJ2-7	CASSPEPGTGSYEQYF	TGTGCCAGCAGCCCGGAGCCCGGGACAGGGTCCTACGAGCAGTACTTC
TRBV29-1	NA	TRBD2	TRBJ2-1	CSVDPGLAGGNEQFF	TGCAGCGTGGACCCGGGACTAGCGGGGGGCAATGAGCAGTTCTTC
TRBV7-2	NA	NA	TRBJ2-7	CASSLVSGSYEQYF	TGTGCCAGCAGCTTAGTAAGCGGATCCTACGAGCAGTACTTC
TRBV2	few	TRBD2	TRBJ2-1	CASSVLTAGGTSSYNEQFF	TGTGCCAGCAGTGTCCTAACCGCGGGAGGCACGAGCTCCTACAATGAGCAGTTCTTC
TRBV4-2	NA	NA	TRBJ2-7	CASSQDPLSGVSYEQYF	TGTGCCAGCAGCCAAGACCCCCTAAGCGGCGTGTCCTACGAGCAGTACTTC
TRBV21-1	NA	NA	TRBJ2-7	CASRGTEEGYEQYF	TGTGCCAGCCGAGGGACGGAGGAAGGGTACGAGCAGTACTTC
TRBV19	NA	NA	TRBJ1-2	CASSISPTANYGYTF	TGTGCCAGTAGTATATCCCCGACAGCTAACTATGGCTACACCTTC
TRBV11-3	NA	NA	TRBJ2-5	CASSPGRHIQETQYF	TGTGCCAGCAGCCCTGGGAGACATATCCAAGAGACCCAGTACTTC
TRBV6-4	NA	NA	TRBJ2-1	CASKIENSYNEQFF	TGTGCCAGCAAAATAGAGAACTCCTACAATGAGCAGTTCTTC
TRBV4-1	NA	NA	TRBJ2-1	CASSQVLGRVDEQFF	TGCGCCAGCAGCCAAGTACTGGGTAGGGTGGATGAGCAGTTCTTC
TRBV6-5	NA	NA	TRBJ1-2	CASSYSRSSIRYTF	TGTGCCAGCAGTTACTCTAGAAGCTCTATCCGCTACACCTTC
TRBV28	NA	NA	TRBJ1-2	CASRPIQGGYTF	TGTGCCAGCAGGCCTATCCAGGGTGGCTACACCTTC
TRBV19	NA	TRBD2	TRBJ2-4	CASSIRTSGSRSKNIQYF	TGTGCCAGTAGTATAAGGACTAGCGGGAGTCGATCCAAAAACATTCAGTACTTC
TRBV18	NA	TRBD1	TRBJ1-4	CASSPGTGGDEKLFF	TGTGCCAGCTCACCTGGGACAGGGGGCGATGAAAAACTGTTTTTT
TRBV7-9	NA	NA	TRBJ2-5	CASSLVTSQETQYF	TGTGCCAGCAGCTTAGTCACTAGCCAAGAGACCCAGTACTTC
TRBV7-2	NA	NA	TRBJ2-5	CASSLSPPGYQETQYF	TGTGCCAGCAGCTTAAGCCCACCGGGGTACCAAGAGACCCAGTACTTC
TRBV6-6	few	TRBD2	TRBJ2-5	CASSKRDQYQETQYF	TGTGCCAGCAGTAAGCGGGATCAGTACCAAGAGACCCAGTACTTC
TRBV5-1	few	NA	TRBJ2-5	CASSLGDRRQETQYF	TGCGCCAGCAGCTTGGGAGACAGGAGGCAAGAGACCCAGTACTTC
TRBV6-4	NA	NA	TRBJ2-5	CASSETETQYF	TGTGCCAGCAGTGAAACAGAGACCCAGTACTTC
TRBV19	NA	NA	TRBJ1-1	CASIRGTEAFF	TGTGCCAGTATAAGGGGCACTGAAGCTTTCTTT
TRBV18	NA	NA	TRBJ2-2	CASSPDWAGELFF	TGTGCCAGCTCACCAGACTGGGCCGGGGAGCTGTTTTTT
TRBV5-1	NA	NA	TRBJ2-6	CASSLEGPGANVLTF	TGCGCCAGCAGCTTGGAGGGCCCTGGGGCCAACGTCCTGACTTTC
TRBV7-2	NA	NA	TRBJ1-1	CASSLARNTEAFF	TGTGCCAGCAGCTTAGCCCGGAACACTGAAGCTTTCTTT